The 21 T cell receptor beta chains reported below all come from one sample, sequenced in a study of blood T cell repertoires in COVID-19. The table came from immunoSEQ multiplex PCR; TCRdb's copy has only in-frame clones and leaves some out. Here the sample spans about 100,000 clones, 86% being singletons. The specimen sequenced was peripheral blood. The receptor set was obtained from a man aged 55 to 70 with acute or convalescent COVID-19.

This sequence joins TRBV28 and TRBJ1-1, with a tentative D call TRBD1 (5 bases). V was cut by 5 bases and J by 0 bases, with 16 bases left in between. The CDR3 contains 16 residues. From germline, CDR1 is MDHEN and CDR2 SYDVKM. Here the CDR3 reads CASSPVWEGLNTEAFF. CDR3 in DNA: TGTGCCAGCAGTCCCGTTTGGGAGGGGTTGAACACTGAAGCTTTCTTT.

The gene calls are TRBV27 and TRBJ2-1; 8 bases align to TRBD2. Germline-derived CDR1 and CDR2 are MNHEY and SMNVEV (reference sequence). V lost 3 bases, J lost 10 bases, and 2 bases stayed unmatched. The CDR3 is made up of 12 amino acids. Here the CDR3 DNA reads TGTGCCAGCAGTTTCCGGGGGGGGGAGCAGTTCTTC. Amino acids: CASSFRGGEQFF.

The V and J genes are TRBV9 and TRBJ2-1, with no clear D. The germline V and J ends were trimmed by 0 bases and 4 bases, with 8 bases remaining between them. Germline-derived CDR1 and CDR2 are SGDLS and YYNGEE. This CDR3 contains 14 residues. For the CDR3, the DNA is TGTGCCAGCAGCGTAGCTACGGGTTACAATGAGCAGTTCTTC. It yields the protein CASSVATGYNEQFF.

This clone has only one observation. V and J are TRBV30 and TRBJ1-1; the D gene is possibly TRBD1 (6 bases). Germline assignment: CDR1 GTSNPN and CDR2 SVGIG (reference sequence). Trimming shortened V by 2 bases and J by 1 base, and 20 bases separated the two germline ends. The CDR3 runs 17 residues. The CDR3 DNA reads as TGTGCCTGGAGTCCCTCCCCCAGGGGCGTTTGGAACACTGAAGCTTTCTTT. This sequence encodes CAWSPSPRGVWNTEAFF. The whole variable domain, filled in from reference TRBV30 and TRBJ1-1, reads SQTIHQWPATLVQPVGSPLSLECTVEGTSNPNLYWYRQAAGRGLQLLFYSVGIGQISSEVPQNLSASRPQDRQFILSSKKLLLSDSGFYLCAWSPSPRGVWNTEAFFGQGTRLTVV.

The chain employs TRBV12-3 or TRBV12-4 and TRBJ2-1, with TRBD2 matching 7 bases. The CDR3 has 13 residues. V lost 5 bases and J lost 9; bases outside the gene matches: 7. CDR3 residues: CASSLLTSSEQFF. The CDR3 nucleotides are TGTGCCAGCAGTCTGCTGACTAGCAGTGAGCAGTTCTTC.

The J gene is TRBJ2-5, the V gene TRBV19; the D is unclear. This CDR3 contains 13 residues. The V end was cut by 6 bases, the J end by 2 bases, with 10 bases between. Per germline, CDR1 LNHDA and CDR2 SQIVND (reference sequence). This CDR3 reads CASRLQNQETQYF. Written as DNA, the CDR3 is TGTGCCAGTAGGCTACAGAATCAAGAGACCCAGTACTTC.

This chain links TRBV15 with TRBJ1-1; TRBD1 aligns across 8 bases. Germline assignment: CDR1 LNHNV and CDR2 YYDKDF (reference sequence). The V and J ends lost 5 bases and 5 bases, in that order; junction bases with no gene match: 4. The CDR3 has 13 residues. The CDR3 is CATSQDRATEAFF. The DNA of the CDR3 is TGTGCCACCAGCCAGGACAGGGCTACTGAAGCTTTCTTT.

This clone appeared a few times. The chain employs TRBV4-3 and TRBJ2-7, with D hard to call. CDR1 and CDR2 (germline): LGHNA, YSLEER. With 0 bases removed from V and 2 bases from J, the gap between germline ends came to 17 bases. This CDR3 contains 17 residues. The CDR3 DNA follows: TGCGCCAGCAGCCAAGATAAATCAGGTGAGCTCGCCTACGAGCAGTACTTC. It is translated as CASSQDKSGELAYEQYF.

The chain has TRBV9 and TRBJ2-1; D is unresolved. CDR3 length: 15 residues. Trimming took off 0 bases at V and 5 bases at J, with 12 bases between the two ends. Germline CDR1 SGDLS, CDR2 YYNGEE. The CDR3 bases are TGTGCCAGCAGCGTAGGGCGGTTTTCAAACAATGAGCAGTTCTTC. Translated, it gives CASSVGRFSNNEQFF.

The CDR3 reads CASSPLGTAYGYTF. The DNA of the CDR3 is TGTGCCAGCAGCCCGCTAGGGACAGCTTATGGCTACACCTTC. V and J are TRBV3-1 (or the pseudogene TRBV3-2) and TRBJ1-2; 7 bases map to TRBD1. Germline V CDR1 and CDR2: LGHDT, YNNKEL (reference sequence). CDR3 length: 14 residues. Trimming at V came to 4 bases and at J to 5 bases, leaving 7 bases not matched to a gene.

To note about this clone: The junction shows a germline mismatch at one end, possibly a read error. V usage is TRBV4-1 and J usage is TRBJ1-2; maybe TRBD1 (5 bases). Germline V lookup: CDR1 MGHRA, CDR2 YSYEKL. This CDR3 is 19 amino acids long. CDR3 residues: CASSHLLAVRGPTNYGNTF. As DNA, the CDR3 is TGCGCCAGCAGCCACCTTCTTGCGGTGCGGGGACCTACTAACTATGGCAACACCTTC.

The rearrangement uses TRBV5-4 and TRBJ1-2; possibly TRBD1 for D (5 bases). Germline V gene data show CDR1 as SGHNT and CDR2 as YYREEE (reference sequence). Between the trimmed V and J ends, which lost 5 bases and 1 base, there was a span of 18 bases. This CDR3 has 16 amino acids. The CDR3 protein is CASSPWAGGINYGYTF. The CDR3, as DNA: TGTGCCAGCAGTCCTTGGGCGGGGGGGATTAACTATGGCTACACCTTC.

The chain uses TRBV5-1 and TRBJ1-1, with a tentative D call TRBD1 (5 bases). Germline-derived CDR1 and CDR2 are SGHRS and YFSETQ. The V end lost 0 bases, the J end lost 7 bases, and 19 bases lay between the germline ends. The CDR3 loop spans 16 amino acids. The CDR3 spells CASSLVAGARGGEAFF. The CDR3, as DNA: TGCGCCAGCAGCTTGGTGGCAGGAGCCCGGGGGGGTGAAGCTTTCTTT.

The chain links TRBV7-8 to TRBJ1-1, with D perhaps matching TRBD1 (6 bases). Germline CDR1 SGHVS, CDR2 FQNEAQ. V lost 5 bases, J lost 0 bases, and 10 bases lay in between. This CDR3 is 14 amino acids long. CDR3 nucleotide sequence: TGTGCCAGCAGCCCTTGGACAGTGAACACTGAAGCTTTCTTT. This codes for CASSPWTVNTEAFF.

This clone occurred once. The chain is built from TRBV5-4 and TRBJ2-3, with TRBD2 matching over 9 bases. The CDR3 is 15 residues long. V was clipped by 5 bases and J by 0 bases; unmatched bases: 4. Germline CDR1 and CDR2: SGHNT and YYREEE (reference sequence). The CDR3 DNA sequence: TGTGCCAGCAGTCGCCTAGCGGGGAGCACAGATACGCAGTATTTT. Residues: CASSRLAGSTDTQYF.

The chain has TRBV5-8 and TRBJ2-2; 7 nucleotides match TRBD1. Germline loops: CDR1 SGHTS, CDR2 YDEGEE. This CDR3 has 17 amino acids. With V trimmed by 0 bases and J by 0 bases, 5 bases remained unmatched. This chain's CDR3 is CASSLAPGQPNTGELFF. For the CDR3, the DNA is TGTGCCAGCAGCTTGGCTCCGGGACAGCCGAACACCGGGGAGCTGTTTTTT.

The chain is built from TRBV28 and TRBJ2-7; 7 bases match TRBD1. Germline CDR1 reads MDHEN; CDR2 reads SYDVKM. Trimming took 4 bases from V and 2 from J; bases not matched to a gene: 5. The CDR3 runs 14 residues. CDR3 DNA sequence: TGTGCCAGCAGTTGGACCGGGACAGCCTACGAGCAGTACTTC. Amino acid sequence: CASSWTGTAYEQYF.

The chain employs TRBV9 and TRBJ2-1, with 11 positions matching TRBD2. Germline assignment: CDR1 SGDLS and CDR2 YYNGEE. J gave up 10 bases and V 0 bases, and 6 bases lay outside the gene matches. The CDR3 loop spans 15 amino acids. The CDR3 sequence: CASSVELAGEREQFF. The CDR3 region has the DNA TGTGCCAGCAGCGTAGAACTAGCGGGAGAACGCGAGCAGTTCTTC. Supplemented by reference TRBV9 and TRBJ2-1, the full variable domain reads DSGVTQTPKHLITATGQRVTLRCSPRSGDLSVYWYQQSLDQGLQFLIQYYNGEERAKGNILERFSAQQFPDLHSELNLSSLELGDSALYFCASSVELAGEREQFFGPGTRLTVL.

The V and J genes are TRBV12-3 or TRBV12-4 and TRBJ2-2; tentatively, D is TRBD1 (6 bases). V lost 5 bases and J 7 bases, leaving 8 bases between the germline ends. CDR3 length equals 12 residues. CDR3 DNA sequence: TGTGCCAGCAGTCTACAGGGCGGGGAGCTGTTTTTT. It codes for CASSLQGGELFF.

This CDR3 is CASSDPRTGKTYEQYF. CDR3 sequence (DNA): TGTGCCAGCAGTGACCCACGGACAGGGAAGACCTACGAGCAGTACTTC. The V call is TRBV6-1, the J call TRBJ2-7; 8 bases match TRBD1. The junction had 9 bases not matched to a gene; V was cut back by 3 bases and J by 2 bases. CDR3 size: 16 residues. Germline CDR1 MNHNS, CDR2 SASEGT.

The chain couples TRBV5-4 to TRBJ1-2, with D uncertain. The CDR3 contains 13 residues. Germline V gene sequence: CDR1 SGHNT, CDR2 YYREEE (reference sequence). Deletions cut 1 base from V and 5 bases from J, with 9 bases between. CDR3 residues: CASSLSQAYGYTF. CDR3 nucleotide sequence: TGTGCCAGCAGCTTGAGTCAGGCTTATGGCTACACCTTC.